This T cell receptor beta chain was recovered during a study of blood T cell repertoires in COVID-19. In the study overall: Acute and convalescent COVID-19 specimens originated in the United States, Italy and Spain. PBMCs, B-cell-depleted T cells, or T cells provided the cDNA or gDNA that made up the material.

In the original workflow: The authors estimated nucleated cell counts from reference gene primer amplification. Repertoires were generated with immunoSEQ multiplex PCR, while TCRdb's copy carries only in-frame clones and drops some. Clone size and the V and J calls come from that table; the DNA yielded D and trimming. The repertoire has some 95,000 clones, 70% to 90% of them found once; the top ten carry 4% to 5%. Sequencing used peripheral blood. This TCR was recovered from an older man with acute or convalescent COVID-19.

This chain's CDR3 is CASSPTGEEKLFF. The DNA for the CDR3 is TGTGCCAGCTCACCGACAGGGGAAGAAAAACTGTTTTTT. The J gene is TRBJ1-4, the V gene TRBV18; the match to TRBD1 covers 8 bases. The V gene end was trimmed by 3 bases and the J gene end by 8 bases; junction bases not matched to a gene: 2. The CDR3 is made up of 13 amino acids. Per germline, CDR1 KGHSH and CDR2 LQKENI.